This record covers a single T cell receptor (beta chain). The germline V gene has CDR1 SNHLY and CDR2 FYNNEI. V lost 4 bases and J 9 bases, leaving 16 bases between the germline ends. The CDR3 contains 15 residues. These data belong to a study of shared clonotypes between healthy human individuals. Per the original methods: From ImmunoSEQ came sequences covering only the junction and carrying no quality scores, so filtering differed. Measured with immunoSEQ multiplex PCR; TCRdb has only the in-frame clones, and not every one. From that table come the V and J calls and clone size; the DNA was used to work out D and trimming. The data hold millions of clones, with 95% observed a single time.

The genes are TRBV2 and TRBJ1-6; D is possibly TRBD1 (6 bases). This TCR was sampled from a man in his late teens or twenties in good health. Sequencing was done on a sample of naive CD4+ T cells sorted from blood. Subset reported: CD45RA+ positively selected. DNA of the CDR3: TGTGCCAGCAGTGTGTCTGGGGAGGGGGGTTCACCCCTCCACTTT. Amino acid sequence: CASSVSGEGGSPLHF.